These 25 T cell receptor beta chains were all obtained from the same sample, sequenced in a study of T cells in Graves' hyperthyroidism and ophthalmopathy. There were TCR beta CDR3 regions amplified from RNA transcripts. With the HTBI primer set, the TCR CDR3 went through a first round of RT-PCR. From the multiplex PCR reads, TCRdb called clonotypes with MiXCR, one entry per CDR3 protein. The sample lists under 350,000 distinct CDR3 sequences; roughly a fifth were seen once. Sequenced: blood. These receptors originate from a woman between 45 and 65 years old with Graves' hyperthyroidism.

There are many counts of this clonotype. The chain recombines TRBV20-1 with TRBJ2-1; D is ambiguous. Trimming pared 6 bases from V and 10 bases from J, leaving 16 bases between. The CDR3 runs to 12 residues. Looked up from germline, CDR1 is DFQATT and CDR2 is SNEGSKA (reference sequence). The DNA for the CDR3 is TGCAGTGCCGCCCCCGCTGTTGGGGAGCAGTTCTTC. Its protein is CSAAPAVGEQFF.

In this sample, this clonotype turned up many times. This chain joins TRBV5-1 and TRBJ1-2, with a tentative D call TRBD1 (5 bases). The ends were cut back, 3 bases at V and 5 bases at J, with 11 bases in the middle. Germline CDR1 is SGHRS and CDR2 is YFSETQ. CDR3 length: 13 residues. This CDR3 reads CASSSEGQYGYTF. CDR3 nucleotide sequence: TGCGCCAGCAGCTCCGAGGGGCAGTATGGCTACACCTTC.

Note on this clonotype: This may come from a read error, since a much larger clone is one base off. This chain connects TRBV20-1 to TRBJ1-5; 7 bases line up with TRBD1. Looked up from germline, CDR1 is DFQATT and CDR2 is SNEGSKA (reference sequence). Trimming cost V 0 bases and J 6 bases; bases outside gene matches: 11. This CDR3 comprises 16 residues. The DNA for the CDR3 is TGCAGTGCTAGAGATCGGAGGGGGCCAGAATTTCAGCCCCAGCATTTT. It encodes CSARDRRGPEFQPQHF.

A note on this clonotype: Being one base from a much bigger clone, this may be a read error. The V call is TRBV5-1, the J call TRBJ2-3, with D possibly matching TRBD2 (6 bases). V dropped 5 bases and J dropped 0 bases, with 10 bases sitting between them. Germline CDR1 reads SGHRS; CDR2 reads YFSETQ. CDR3 length: 14 amino acids. The CDR3 loop is CASRRGLSTDTQYF. CDR3 DNA: TGCGCCAGCAGGCGGGGACTGAGCACAGATACGCAGTATTTT.

This clonotype appeared many times. This rearrangement joins TRBV6-1 to TRBJ2-6; D is perhaps TRBD2 (6 bases). Germline CDR1 is MNHNS and CDR2 is SASEGT. The V and J ends lost 2 bases and 1 base respectively, with 12 bases between them. The CDR3 length is 17 residues. The CDR3 is CASSESVGRSGANVLTF. The CDR3 DNA reads TGTGCCAGCAGTGAATCTGTCGGGAGATCTGGGGCCAACGTCCTGACTTTC.

The chain employs TRBV5-1 and TRBJ2-5, with D perhaps TRBD1 or TRBD2 (5 bases each). V gave up 1 base and J gave up 5 bases, with 15 bases separating them. Germline CDR1 and CDR2: SGHRS and YFSETQ. This CDR3 is 15 amino acids long. The DNA of the CDR3 is TGCGCCAGCAGCTTGTGGCAGGGAGATGGTGAGACCCAGTACTTC. Its translation is CASSLWQGDGETQYF.

This clonotype was found many times. J is TRBJ2-1 and V is TRBV5-5, with 15 nucleotides matching TRBD2. Trimming at V came to 4 bases and at J to 9 bases, leaving 8 bases not matched to a gene. Looked up from germline, CDR1 is SGHKS and CDR2 is YYEKEE (reference sequence). The CDR3 has 16 residues. The CDR3 loop reads CASSRGLAGGPGEQFF. Here the CDR3 DNA reads TGTGCCAGCAGCCGTGGACTAGCGGGAGGGCCGGGTGAGCAGTTCTTC.

V is TRBV3-1 and J is TRBJ2-1; 7 positions agree with TRBD2. V was clipped by 0 bases and J by 7 bases; unmatched bases: 12. This CDR3 is 17 amino acids long. Germline assignment: CDR1 LGHDT and CDR2 YNNKEL (reference sequence). The CDR3 DNA reads TGTGCCAGCAGCCAAGAAGGGAGCGGGGAAGCGAGGAATGAGCAGTTCTTC. This encodes CASSQEGSGEARNEQFF.

This chain uses TRBV27 with TRBJ2-3; 7 bases map to TRBD1. CDR1 MNHEY and CDR2 SMNVEV come from the germline V gene (reference sequence). V trimming: 4 bases; J trimming: 1 base; junction bases outside the gene matches: 5. This CDR3 contains 15 residues. In nucleotides, the CDR3 is TGTGCCAGCAGTTCCCCGACAGGGCGCACAGATACGCAGTATTTT. This codes for CASSSPTGRTDTQYF.

This clonotype occurred many times. The gene calls are TRBV28 and TRBJ2-7, with 7 bases lining up with TRBD1. The CDR3 covers 16 residues. Germline CDR1 is MDHEN and CDR2 is SYDVKM. V was clipped by 6 bases and J by 0 bases; unmatched bases: 11. Here the CDR3 DNA reads TGTGCCAGCAGCCCGATACAGGGGATTAGCTCCTACGAGCAGTACTTC. It is translated as CASSPIQGISSYEQYF. The variable domain in full, with the rest retrieved from reference TRBV28 and TRBJ2-7, is DVKVTQSSRYLVKRTGEKVFLECVQDMDHENMFWYRQDPGLGLRLIYFSYDVKMKEKGDIPEGYSVSREKKERFSLILESASTNQTSMYLCASSPIQGISSYEQYFGPGTRLTVT.

The chain employs TRBV7-8 and TRBJ1-3, with 7 bases fitting TRBD1. Germline V gene sequence: CDR1 SGHVS, CDR2 FQNEAQ. J was trimmed by 0 bases and V by 6 bases; bases with no gene match: 8. The CDR3 extends over 16 amino acids. CDR3 region: CASRDLTGNSGNTIYF. As DNA, the CDR3 is TGTGCCAGCAGGGATTTGACAGGGAACTCTGGAAACACCATATATTTT.

CDR3 nucleotide sequence: TGCGCCAGCAACGGGGGGGGCACGGGAAACATTCAGTACTTC. As protein: CASNGGGTGNIQYF. The chain couples TRBV5-1 to TRBJ2-4; 8 bases align to TRBD2. After removal of 6 bases from V and 6 bases from J, the junction contained 8 bases not matched to a gene. Germline lookup yields CDR1 SGHRS and CDR2 YFSETQ. The CDR3 runs 14 residues.

This clonotype was found a few times. This chain uses TRBV20-1 with TRBJ1-5; the match to TRBD1 covers 8 bases. Trimming at V came to 0 bases and at J to 6 bases, leaving 4 bases not matched to a gene. The CDR3 spans 14 residues. Germline V gives CDR1 DFQATT, CDR2 SNEGSKA (reference sequence). In DNA form, the CDR3 reads TGCAGTGCTAGAGAGGGGCAGGGGGCTCAGCCCCAGCATTTT. This sequence encodes CSAREGQGAQPQHF.

CDR3 in DNA: TGCGCCAGCAGCTCCCCTTTGCTAGGGGGGACTAGCGGGAGGGGGCGTGCAGATACGCAGTATTTT. It codes for CASSSPLLGGTSGRGRADTQYF. This chain links TRBV5-1 with TRBJ2-3; 16 bases are a match to TRBD2. CDR1 is SGHRS, CDR2 YFSETQ, per germline. This CDR3 spans 22 amino acids. Unmatched junction bases numbered 20, after V lost 3 bases and J lost 4 bases.

The chain employs TRBV9 and TRBJ2-1; 7 bases agree with TRBD2. V was clipped by 4 bases and J by 8 bases; unmatched bases: 6. Per germline, CDR1 SGDLS and CDR2 YYNGEE. This CDR3 is 13 amino acids long. CDR3 loop: CASSRRGGDEQFF. CDR3 coding DNA: TGTGCCAGCAGCCGAAGGGGAGGGGATGAGCAGTTCTTC.

This clonotype has a handful of counts. The chain recombines TRBV5-1 with TRBJ2-7; 11 nucleotides align to TRBD1. The CDR3 runs 16 residues. Germline V lookup: CDR1 SGHRS, CDR2 YFSETQ. Trimming cost V 0 bases and J 8 bases; bases outside gene matches: 10. CDR3 loop: CASSLAGGRTGGQQYF. In nucleotides, the CDR3 is TGCGCCAGCAGCTTGGCCGGGGGTCGGACAGGGGGCCAGCAGTACTTC.

The table lists this clonotype with many counts. The chain recombines TRBV7-8 with TRBJ1-2, with 11 bases aligning to TRBD1. The CDR3 spans 16 residues. CDR1 is SGHVS, CDR2 FQNEAQ, per germline. Trimming took 3 bases from V and 3 from J; bases not matched to a gene: 6. CDR3 sequence reads: CASSLRTGGSDYGYTF. For the CDR3, the DNA is TGTGCCAGCAGCTTGCGGACAGGGGGCTCGGACTATGGCTACACCTTC.

This clonotype was recorded many times. The chain couples TRBV20-1 to TRBJ1-5; D gene ambiguous. The germline CDR1 and CDR2 sequences are DFQATT and SNEGSKA (reference sequence). V lost 5 bases to trimming and J lost 6 bases, with 14 bases between them. CDR3 length equals 13 residues. The CDR3 loop is CSAHLPGSQPQHF. CDR3 sequence (DNA): TGCAGTGCTCACCTGCCGGGGTCTCAGCCCCAGCATTTT.

This clonotype was counted between two and nine times. The genes are TRBV5-1 and TRBJ2-3, with TRBD2 identical over 7 bases. This CDR3 is built from 15 residues. J lost 4 bases, V lost 0 bases, and 5 bases had no gene match. Germline CDR1 SGHRS, CDR2 YFSETQ. CDR3 in amino acids: CASSLAGGRADTQYF. In DNA, the CDR3 is TGCGCCAGCAGCTTGGCGGGGGGAAGGGCAGATACGCAGTATTTT.

The J gene is TRBJ1-4, the V gene TRBV6-1, with TRBD1 matching 7 bases. Trimming at V came to 4 bases and at J to 3 bases, leaving 5 bases not matched to a gene. The CDR3 totals 15 residues. CDR1 MNHNS and CDR2 SASEGT come from the germline V gene. In nucleotides, the CDR3 is TGTGCCAGCAGTGCCTACAGGGGTCCTAATGAAAAACTGTTTTTT. Protein product: CASSAYRGPNEKLFF.

This clonotype was seen many times. The V and J genes are TRBV12-3 or TRBV12-4 and TRBJ1-5, with 9 bases matching TRBD1. V shed 4 bases and J 7 bases; nucleotides not matched to a gene: 5. The CDR3 sequence is 14 residues long. The CDR3 reads CASSSYRGRQPQHF. Written as DNA, the CDR3 is TGTGCCAGCAGTTCTTACAGGGGGCGACAGCCCCAGCATTTT.

This sequence joins TRBV12-3 or TRBV12-4 and TRBJ1-1; 8 bases map to TRBD1. V lost 5 bases, J lost 0 bases, and 5 bases stayed unmatched. The CDR3 covers 15 residues. The CDR3, as DNA: TGTGCCAGCAGTACCAGGGGGCCTCTGAACACTGAAGCTTTCTTT. Protein product: CASSTRGPLNTEAFF.

This clonotype was counted at least ten times. The CDR3 coding sequence is TGTGCCAGCAGGAATCCTTTCGGAGAGCAGTACTTC. Amino acid sequence: CASRNPFGEQYF. The rearrangement links TRBV6-1 to TRBJ2-7, with unresolved D. The CDR3 loop spans 12 amino acids. With 6 bases removed from V and 7 bases from J, the gap between germline ends came to 13 bases. Germline V lookup: CDR1 MNHNS, CDR2 SASEGT.

This clonotype was picked up many times. The chain has TRBV11-2 and TRBJ2-4; 10 bases line up with TRBD2. Germline CDR1 is SGHAT and CDR2 is FQNNGV. The V segment lost 3 bases and the J segment 7 bases; nucleotides outside the gene matches: 3. This CDR3 region has 14 residues. CDR3 protein: CASSLGTSVNIQYF. The CDR3 bases are TGTGCCAGCAGCTTGGGGACTAGCGTTAACATTCAGTACTTC. The full variable domain, in which reference TRBV11-2 and TRBJ2-4 provide the parts outside the CDR3, is EAGVAQSPRYKIIEKRQSVAFWCNPISGHATLYWYQQILGQGPKLLIQFQNNGVVDDSQLPKDRFSAERLKGVDSTLKIQPAKLEDSAVYLCASSLGTSVNIQYFGAGTRLSVL.

This chain connects TRBV12-3 or TRBV12-4 to TRBJ1-5; D possibly corresponds to TRBD1 (6 bases). The CDR3 length is 17 residues. The V and J ends lost 3 bases and 2 bases respectively, with 17 bases between them. The CDR3 DNA follows: TGTGCCAGCAGTTTTAAGGGGGTAGAAAGTGGCAATCAGCCCCAGCATTTT. Its translation is CASSFKGVESGNQPQHF.